This T cell receptor beta chain originates from a study of cytomegalovirus exposure and HLA in healthy donors. Study-wide findings and caveats: First-cohort TCR clusters were later found to tend to co-occur in the roughly 110 validation repertoires.

Separate from the approximately 730-subject first cohort, the roughly 110-subject validation cohort was the one that the donors belonged to. A remark on this clone: Its antigen is still unknown.

Libraries were prepared by immunoSEQ multiplex PCR; TCRdb keeps only in-frame clonotypes and omits some of them. Among some 45,000 clones listed, 92% were seen once. This receptor was identified in a man in his late teens or twenties in good health and CMV-seronegative. Sequencing input: PBMCs.

As DNA, the CDR3 is TGTGCCAGTGAGGGACAGGGCGGCAATCAGCCCCAGCATTTT. It yields the protein CASEGQGGNQPQHF. V usage is TRBV2 and J usage is TRBJ1-5, with 9 positions matching TRBD1. The CDR3 runs 14 residues. Germline lookup yields CDR1 SNHLY and CDR2 FYNNEI. V lost 9 bases to trimming and J lost 2 bases; unmatched junction nucleotides: 5.